Each of the 31 T cell receptor beta chains below was sequenced from the same sample in a study of T-cell memory formation after mild COVID-19. TCRdb called the 5' RACE reads again in MiXCR, with one record for every CDR3 protein. The data show 35,000 to 50,000 distinct CDR3 sequences, roughly 6.1% seen once. Material for sequencing was PBMCs or a T cell subset sorted from them (not recorded which). The receptors stem from an adult who had mild COVID-19 (a few samples of this study predate the infection). Cell type and time point are not known.

This clonotype was picked up a small number of times. This chain uses TRBV20-1 with TRBJ2-2; tentative D call: TRBD2 (7 bases). Trimming took 4 bases from V and 7 from J, leaving 19 bases between them. The germline gives CDR1 DFQATT, CDR2 SNEGSKA (reference sequence). The CDR3 sequence is 15 residues long. The CDR3 region has the DNA TGCAGTGCTACTAACGGGGGGCCTGGTGTCGGGGAGCTGTTTTTT. Its protein is CSATNGGPGVGELFF.

V and J are TRBV25-1 and TRBJ1-4; TRBD1 is a possible D gene (5 bases). In germline, CDR1 is MGHDK, CDR2 SYGVNS. This CDR3 has 15 amino acids. Trimming took off 6 bases at V and 8 bases at J, with 19 bases between the two ends. CDR3 sequence reads: CASRGVVGYGEKLFF. CDR3 DNA: TGTGCCAGCAGGGGGGTGGTGGGGTACGGCGAAAAACTGTTTTTT.

The chain recombines TRBV6-1 with TRBJ1-5; D remains ambiguous. Trimming pared 2 bases from V and 7 bases from J, leaving 15 bases between. This CDR3 is built from 15 residues. Germline CDR1 and CDR2: MNHNS and SASEGT. The CDR3: CASSEQVSAWQPQHF. For the CDR3, the DNA is TGTGCCAGCAGTGAACAGGTTTCCGCGTGGCAGCCCCAGCATTTT.

This clonotype appeared many times. The chain links TRBV7-9 to TRBJ1-2, with 9 bases that match TRBD1. After removal of 4 bases from V and 4 bases from J, the junction contained 7 bases not matched to a gene. From germline, CDR1 is SEHNR and CDR2 FQNEAQ (reference sequence). The CDR3 is 15 residues long. Written as DNA, the CDR3 is TGTGCCAGCAGCTCACTACAGGGGGCCGGCTATGGCTACACCTTC. It specifies CASSSLQGAGYGYTF. Looking up the rest from reference TRBV7-9 and TRBJ1-2 gives the full variable domain: DTGVSQNPRHKITKRGQNVTFRCDPISEHNRLYWYRQTLGQGPEFLTYFQNEAQLEKSRLLSDRFSAERPKGSFSTLEIQRTEQGDSAMYLCASSSLQGAGYGYTFGSGTRLTVV.

This clonotype was observed a handful of times. V usage is TRBV7-9 and J usage is TRBJ2-5, with D possibly called TRBD1 or TRBD2 (5 bases each). V was clipped by 4 bases and J by 3 bases, with 12 bases between them. This CDR3 has 14 residues. Germline-derived CDR1 and CDR2 are SEHNR and FQNEAQ (reference sequence). CDR3 loop: CASSSLRGEETQYF. Written as DNA, the CDR3 is TGTGCCAGCAGCTCGCTTCGGGGCGAAGAGACCCAGTACTTC. The full variable domain, rest sourced from reference TRBV7-9 and TRBJ2-5, is DTGVSQNPRHKITKRGQNVTFRCDPISEHNRLYWYRQTLGQGPEFLTYFQNEAQLEKSRLLSDRFSAERPKGSFSTLEIQRTEQGDSAMYLCASSSLRGEETQYFGPGTRLLVL.

At least ten counts were recorded for this clonotype. This sequence joins TRBV7-8 and TRBJ2-3; TRBD2 agrees at 15 bases. There are 20 residues in the CDR3. Germline V gene lookup returns CDR1 SGHVS and CDR2 FQNEAQ. The J segment lost 5 bases and the V segment lost 5 bases, leaving 17 bases of the junction unmatched. The DNA for the CDR3 is TGTGCCAGCAGCCATGACCCGGGACTAGCGGGAGGCGCTGCACAAGATACGCAGTATTTT. This gives the protein CASSHDPGLAGGAAQDTQYF.

This clonotype was observed many times. V usage is TRBV5-5 and J usage is TRBJ1-1, with a possible D match to TRBD1 (6 bases). The germline CDR1 and CDR2 sequences are SGHKS and YYEKEE (reference sequence). CDR3 length: 15 amino acids. Trimming left V 4 bases short and J 0 bases short, with 13 bases between. CDR3 loop: CASSGGGLMNTEAFF. Written as DNA, the CDR3 is TGTGCCAGCAGCGGGGGCGGCCTCATGAACACTGAAGCTTTCTTT. Based on the CDR3 plus reference TRBV5-5 and TRBJ1-1, the full variable domain is DAGVTQSPTHLIKTRGQQVTLRCSPISGHKSVSWYQQVLGQGPQFIFQYYEKEERGRGNFPDRFSARQFPNYSSELNVNALLLGDSALYLCASSGGGLMNTEAFFGQGTRLTVV.

There are a few counts of this clonotype. The V gene is TRBV2, the J gene TRBJ2-7; 8 bases align to TRBD1. V lost 5 bases to trimming and J lost 3 bases; unmatched junction nucleotides: 6. The CDR3 runs to 14 residues. Germline V gene data show CDR1 as SNHLY and CDR2 as FYNNEI. CDR3 sequence (DNA): TGTGCCAGCAGTTACCAGGGGGCGAGCTACGAGCAGTACTTC. Amino acids: CASSYQGASYEQYF.

This clonotype was seen only a few times. This chain joins TRBV15 and TRBJ1-5; the D is unclear. Germline loops: CDR1 LNHNV, CDR2 YYDKDF (reference sequence). Trimming left V 0 bases short and J 4 bases short, with 19 bases between. The CDR3 covers 18 residues. CDR3 coding DNA: TGTGCCACCAGCAGAGATTCAGTCTTGGGTCTTCGGAATCAGCCCCAGCATTTT. Translating it yields CATSRDSVLGLRNQPQHF.

This clonotype was observed a few times. The rearrangement links TRBV9 to TRBJ1-4; tentatively, D is TRBD1 (5 bases). The CDR3 runs to 13 residues. Germline values: CDR1 SGDLS, CDR2 YYNGEE. Deletions cut 3 bases from V and 8 bases from J, with 11 bases between. CDR3 amino acids: CASSEGTREKLFF. Here the CDR3 DNA reads TGTGCCAGCAGCGAGGGGACCCGAGAAAAACTGTTTTTT. The entire variable domain, with the rest obtained from reference TRBV9 and TRBJ1-4, is as follows: DSGVTQTPKHLITATGQRVTLRCSPRSGDLSVYWYQQSLDQGLQFLIQYYNGEERAKGNILERFSAQQFPDLHSELNLSSLELGDSALYFCASSEGTREKLFFGSGTQLSVL.

This clonotype was detected a few times. The rearrangement links TRBV12-5 to TRBJ2-3; 12 bases align to TRBD2. Germline CDR1 is LGHNT and CDR2 is FRNRAP. The CDR3 is 22 residues long. Germline trimming cut 1 base from V and 0 bases from J; bases unmatched to any gene: 17. CDR3: CASGLDARGLAGTGASTDTQYF. CDR3 sequence (DNA): TGTGCTAGTGGTTTGGACGCCAGGGGACTAGCGGGCACCGGGGCTAGCACAGATACGCAGTATTTT.

This clonotype appeared many times. V gene TRBV5-1 combines with J gene TRBJ2-2; TRBD1 matches 7 bases. J was trimmed by 1 base and V by 0 bases; bases with no gene match: 3. Germline V gene sequence: CDR1 SGHRS, CDR2 YFSETQ. This CDR3 is built from 16 residues. The CDR3: CASSLVPGGNTGELFF. CDR3 sequence (DNA): TGCGCCAGCAGCTTGGTGCCAGGGGGGAACACCGGGGAGCTGTTTTTT. The full variable domain, rest sourced from reference TRBV5-1 and TRBJ2-2, is KAGVTQTPRYLIKTRGQQVTLSCSPISGHRSVSWYQQTPGQGLQFLFEYFSETQRNKGNFPGRFSGRQFSNSRSEMNVSTLELGDSALYLCASSLVPGGNTGELFFGEGSRLTVL.

With regard to this clonotype: One junction end disagrees with the germline gene, perhaps due to a read error. The chain recombines TRBV24-1 with TRBJ1-5; unclear D gene. The CDR3 extends over 18 amino acids. Per germline, CDR1 KGHDR and CDR2 SFDVKD. CDR3 sequence reads: CATRSPGPGENSNKPQHF. The DNA for the CDR3 is TGTGCCACCAGGTCTCCGGGCCCCGGGGAGAATAGCAATAAGCCCCAGCATTTT.

The rearrangement joins TRBV18 to TRBJ2-5; 7 bases map to TRBD2. The trim removed 3 bases at V and 5 bases at J, leaving 12 bases unmatched. The CDR3 runs to 16 residues. CDR1 is KGHSH and CDR2 is LQKENI in the germline V gene. In DNA, the CDR3 is TGTGCCAGCTCACCCCCCCTATCGGGGGGTAGGGAGACCCAGTACTTC. This translates into CASSPPLSGGRETQYF.

This clonotype was recorded at least ten times. The chain is built from TRBV7-2 and TRBJ2-2; TRBD2 matches at 7 bases. Germline loops: CDR1 SGHTA, CDR2 FQGNSA. The CDR3 length is 16 residues. V was pared by 3 bases and J by 2 bases, with 6 bases of the junction left unmatched. The CDR3: CASSFTGTTNTGELFF. Here the CDR3 DNA reads TGTGCCAGCAGCTTTACCGGGACTACTAACACCGGGGAGCTGTTTTTT.

This clonotype has more than one count but fewer than ten. The genes are TRBV4-3 and TRBJ1-5, with D perhaps matching TRBD1 (5 bases). The V gene's germline CDR1 is LGHNA and CDR2 YSLEER. V gave up 0 bases and J gave up 0 bases, with 9 bases separating them. The length of the CDR3 is 16 residues. CDR3 region: CASSQDRGISNQPQHF. Here the CDR3 DNA reads TGCGCCAGCAGCCAAGATAGGGGTATTAGCAATCAGCCCCAGCATTTT.

This clonotype was seen at least ten times. The chain joins TRBV5-6 to TRBJ1-1, with D hard to call. CDR3 length: 15 residues. Germline lookup yields CDR1 SGHDT and CDR2 YYEEEE. Between the trimmed V and J ends, which lost 1 base and 3 bases, there was a span of 13 bases. The CDR3 here is CASSLRVGRDTEAFF. DNA for the CDR3: TGTGCCAGCAGCTTGAGGGTGGGCAGAGACACTGAAGCTTTCTTT. Variable domain in full (rest from reference TRBV5-6 and TRBJ1-1): DAGVTQSPTHLIKTRGQQVTLRCSPKSGHDTVSWYQQALGQGPQFIFQYYEEEERQRGNFPDRFSGHQFPNYSSELNVNALLLGDSALYLCASSLRVGRDTEAFFGQGTRLTVV.

V gene TRBV4-3 combines with J gene TRBJ2-6; 10 bases agree with TRBD1. V lost 4 bases to trimming and J lost 1 base; unmatched junction nucleotides: 4. This CDR3 is built from 17 residues. The germline CDR1 and CDR2 sequences are LGHNA and YSLEER. This CDR3 is CASSLRTGGSGANVLTF. In nucleotides, the CDR3 is TGCGCCAGCAGCCTTAGGACAGGGGGGTCTGGGGCCAACGTCCTGACTTTC.

The rearrangement links TRBV6-2 or TRBV6-3 to TRBJ1-5; the match to TRBD1 covers 10 bases. V dropped 4 bases and J dropped 3; count of bases not matched to a gene: 6. Germline values: CDR1 MNHEY, CDR2 SVGEGT. This CDR3 is 16 amino acids long. The CDR3 DNA follows: TGTGCCAGCAGTTCCCCCGGGACAGGGGACAATCAGCCCCAGCATTTT. It specifies CASSSPGTGDNQPQHF.

The sample holds a few counts of this clonotype. This chain uses TRBV27 with TRBJ1-2; 7 positions match TRBD1. The CDR3 covers 13 residues. J was trimmed by 2 bases and V by 6 bases; bases with no gene match: 3. Germline V gives CDR1 MNHEY, CDR2 SMNVEV (reference sequence). The CDR3 coding sequence is TGTGCCAGCAGATTGACAGGGAACTATGGCTACACCTTC. Translation gives CASRLTGNYGYTF.

This clonotype was counted ten times or more. The V and J genes are TRBV5-1 and TRBJ2-1; TRBD2 matches 11 bases. The J segment lost 7 bases and the V segment lost 4 bases, leaving 7 bases of the junction unmatched. CDR1 SGHRS and CDR2 YFSETQ come from the germline V gene. The CDR3 runs to 15 residues. CDR3 DNA: TGCGCCAGCAGCCCTCTGGCTAGCGGGAGGAATGAGCAGTTCTTC. Its translation is CASSPLASGRNEQFF.

This clonotype was counted ten times or more. Compared with germline, one end of the junction differs, possibly owing to a read error. J is TRBJ1-2 and V is TRBV7-7; TRBD1 aligns across 8 bases. Germline-derived CDR1 and CDR2 are SSHAT and FNYEAQ (reference sequence). CDR3 length: 16 amino acids. CDR3 sequence (DNA): TGTGCTAGCAGCTTAGCGGCAGGGGGCGAAAACTATGGCTACACCTTC. It codes for CASSLAAGGENYGYTF.

This clonotype was detected a few times. Here the CDR3 reads CASTPPDIPNEKLFF. CDR3 bases: TGTGCCAGCACCCCCCCGGACATACCTAATGAAAAACTGTTTTTT. The rearrangement links TRBV6-5 to TRBJ1-4, with a weak D call TRBD1 (5 bases). The CDR3 length is 15 residues. Per the germline V gene, CDR1 is MNHEY and CDR2 is SVGAGI. Between the trimmed V and J ends, which lost 7 bases and 3 bases, there was a span of 15 bases.

V gene TRBV20-1 combines with J gene TRBJ2-7; TRBD1 aligns across 8 bases. Germline lookup yields CDR1 DFQATT and CDR2 SNEGSKA (reference sequence). V shed 5 bases, J shed 4 bases, and the junction held 7 bases outside the gene matches. This CDR3 is built from 13 residues. In DNA, the CDR3 is TGCAGTGCTGGTCCGGGACAGGCATACGAGCAGTACTTC. This codes for CSAGPGQAYEQYF.

This chain links TRBV5-6 with TRBJ2-3; TRBD2 matches 10 bases. J gave up 8 bases and V 2 bases, and 17 bases lay outside the gene matches. The CDR3 length is 18 residues. Per the germline V gene, CDR1 is SGHDT and CDR2 is YYEEEE. The CDR3 region is CASSFPAGSGGAVGTQYF. The CDR3 coding sequence is TGTGCCAGCAGCTTCCCGGCAGGGAGCGGGGGGGCCGTGGGTACGCAGTATTTT.

The table lists this clonotype with many counts. The chain carries TRBV7-2 and TRBJ2-2; D ambiguous. The CDR3 has 13 residues. The ends were cut back, 0 bases at V and 4 bases at J, with 3 bases in the middle. Germline V CDR1 and CDR2: SGHTA, FQGNSA. Here the CDR3 reads CASSLARTGELFF. In DNA, the CDR3 is TGTGCCAGCAGCTTAGCGCGCACCGGGGAGCTGTTTTTT.

There are many counts of this clonotype. This chain joins TRBV7-2 and TRBJ2-7, with 7 bases aligning to TRBD2. J gave up 4 bases and V 1 base, and 7 bases lay outside the gene matches. The CDR3 spans 15 residues. Germline CDR1 SGHTA, CDR2 FQGNSA. The CDR3 region has the DNA TGTGCCAGCAGCTTAGAGGCGGGAGCGGCTTACGAGCAGTACTTC. Protein: CASSLEAGAAYEQYF.

This clonotype showed up many times. The V gene is TRBV7-2, the J gene TRBJ2-1; 13 bases map to TRBD2. The CDR3 contains 18 residues. Germline CDR1 and CDR2: SGHTA and FQGNSA. The junction had 7 bases not matched to a gene; V was cut back by 5 bases and J by 0 bases. CDR3 residues: CASSTPGLAGSSYNEQFF. CDR3 DNA: TGTGCCAGCAGCACCCCGGGACTAGCGGGGTCCTCCTACAATGAGCAGTTCTTC.

This clonotype appeared once. The CDR3 loop reads CASSNPGQGVRYGYTF. In DNA form, the CDR3 reads TGTGCCAGTAGTAACCCGGGACAGGGGGTCCGGTATGGCTACACCTTC. The chain is built from TRBV19 and TRBJ1-2; 11 bases match TRBD1. The germline V gene encodes CDR1 LNHDA and CDR2 SQIVND (reference sequence). This CDR3 is built from 16 residues. Trimming removed 4 bases from V and 5 bases from J; junction bases left unmatched: 9.

This chain links TRBV24-1 with TRBJ1-5, with 10 bases that match TRBD1. There are 15 residues in the CDR3. Germline CDR1 is KGHDR and CDR2 is SFDVKD. Losses at the gene ends were 7 bases for V and 5 bases for J; bases not matched to a gene: 7. The CDR3 sequence: CATSPDRGLDQPQHF. The CDR3 DNA reads TGTGCCACCAGCCCAGACAGGGGGCTTGATCAGCCCCAGCATTTT.

This clonotype has a handful of counts. V gene TRBV20-1 combines with J gene TRBJ1-2, with 11 bases that match TRBD1. Germline CDR1 and CDR2: DFQATT and SNEGSKA (reference sequence). After removal of 0 bases from V and 0 bases from J, the junction contained 6 bases not matched to a gene. This CDR3 is 17 amino acids long. CDR3 bases: TGCAGTGCTAGAGATGGGACAGGGGGGATAGCTAACTATGGCTACACCTTC. Translating gives CSARDGTGGIANYGYTF.